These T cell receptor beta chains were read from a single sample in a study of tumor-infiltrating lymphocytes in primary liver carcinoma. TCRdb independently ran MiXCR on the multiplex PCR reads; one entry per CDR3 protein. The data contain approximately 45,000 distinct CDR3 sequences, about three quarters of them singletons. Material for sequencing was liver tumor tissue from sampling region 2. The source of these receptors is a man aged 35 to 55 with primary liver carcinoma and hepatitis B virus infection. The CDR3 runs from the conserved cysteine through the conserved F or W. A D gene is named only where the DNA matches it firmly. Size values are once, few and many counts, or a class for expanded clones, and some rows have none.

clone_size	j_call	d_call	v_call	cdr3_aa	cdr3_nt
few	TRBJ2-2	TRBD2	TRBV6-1	CASSEKAGGSTGELFF	TGTGCCAGCAGCGAGAAGGCGGGGGGGAGCACCGGGGAGCTGTTTTTT
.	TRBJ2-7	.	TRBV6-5	CARSPTGSYEQYF	TGTGCCAGGAGTCCTACAGGGAGCTACGAGCAATACTTC
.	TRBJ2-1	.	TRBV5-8	CASSSGPVGLYNEQFF	TGTGCCAGCAGCTCGGGACCAGTGGGATTATACAATGAGCAGTTCTTC
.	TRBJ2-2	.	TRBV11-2	CVSSSSGGANTGELFF	TGTGTCAGCAGCTCTTCTGGCGGCGCGAACACCGGGGAGCTGTTTTTT
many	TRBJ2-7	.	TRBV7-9	CASSLGDGYEQYF	TGTGCCAGCAGCTTAGGAGACGGGTACGAGCAGTACTTC
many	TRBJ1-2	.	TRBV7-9	CASSQAGGYEGYTF	TGTGCCAGCAGCCAAGCTGGGGGGTATGAAGGCTACACCTTC
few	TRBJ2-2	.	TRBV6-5	CASSYSTTGDITGELFF	TGTGCCAGCAGTTACTCGACGACGGGGGACATCACCGGGGAGCTGTTTTTT
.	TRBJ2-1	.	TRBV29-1	CSVADRTYNEQLF	TGCAGCGTCGCTGACAGGACCTACAATGAGCAGCTCTTC
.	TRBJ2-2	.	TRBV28	CASSLPVLNTWELFF	TGCGCCAGCAGTTTGCCGGTCCTCAACACCTGGGAGCTGTTTTTT
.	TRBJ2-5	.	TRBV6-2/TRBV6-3	CTSSFIQTQYF	TGTACCAGCAGTTTCATCCAGACCCAGTACTTC
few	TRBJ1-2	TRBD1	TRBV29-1	CSARTGGNYGYTF	TGCAGTGCCCGGACAGGGGGTAACTATGGCTACACCTTC
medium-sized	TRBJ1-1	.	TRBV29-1	CSVEDRGRAEAFF	TGCAGCGTTGAAGACCGGGGTAGGGCTGAAGCTTTCTTT
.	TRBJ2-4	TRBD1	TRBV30	CVWSVLGTGTIQYF	TGTGTCTGGAGTGTACTCGGGACAGGGACCATTCAATACTTC
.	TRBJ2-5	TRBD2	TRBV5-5	CASGVSGRPPLSEIQYF	TGTGCCAGCGGCGTTAGCGGGAGGCCACCCCTCTCCGAGATCCAGTACTTC
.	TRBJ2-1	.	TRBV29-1	CSRTSGKLYEQFF	TGCAGCAGGACCAGTGGGAAGCTCTATGAACAGTTCTTC
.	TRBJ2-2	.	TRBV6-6	CTSITGGASTGELFF	TGTACCAGCATTACAGGGGGGGCGAGCACCGGGGAGCTGTTTTTT
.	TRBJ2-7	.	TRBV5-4	CANSSRDFPYGQCF	TGTGCCAACAGCTCAAGGGACTTCCCCTACGGGCAGTGCTTC
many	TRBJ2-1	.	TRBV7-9	CASSSQGGSSYNEQFF	TGTGCCAGCAGCTCCCAGGGGGGGAGCTCCTACAATGAGCAGTTCTTC
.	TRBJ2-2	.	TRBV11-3	CAKSLDYTGELFF	TGTGCCAAGAGCTTAGACTACACCGGGGAGCTGTTTTTT
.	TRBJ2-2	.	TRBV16	CASSRLIGVEELFF	TGTGCCAGCAGCCGTCTGATAGGGGTCGAGGAGCTGTTTTTT
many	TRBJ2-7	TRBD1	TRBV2	CASSIQGNEQYF	TGTGCCAGCAGCATACAGGGGAACGAGCAGTACTTC
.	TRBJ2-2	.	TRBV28	CASRRGGTGEVFF	TGTGCCAGCAGAAGAGGGGGCACCGGGGAGGTATTTTTT
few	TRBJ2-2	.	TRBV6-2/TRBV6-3	CVSSSCTGELFF	TGTGTCAGCAGCTCATGCACCGGGGAGCTGTTTTTT
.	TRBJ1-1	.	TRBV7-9	CASSPSGAGGSQSEAFF	TGTGCCAGCAGCCCCAGCGGGGCCGGGGGCTCCCAGAGTGAAGCTTTCTTT
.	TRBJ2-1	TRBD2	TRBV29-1	CSVEGWGLAEIYNEQFF	TGCAGCGTTGAAGGGTGGGGCCTAGCGGAGATTTACAATGAGCAGTTCTTC
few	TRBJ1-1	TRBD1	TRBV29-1	CSTPGQLVAEAFF	TGCAGCACTCCGGGACAGCTGGTGGCTGAGGCTTTCTTT